This note documents a single TCR beta chain sequence. The antigen remains undetermined. This CDR3 has 14 amino acids. Trimming removed 2 bases from V and 6 bases from J, with 11 bases in between. Germline CDR1 MNHEY, CDR2 SMNVEV (reference sequence). The data stem from a study of OX40 agonist ivuxolimab in advanced cancers. Whole-study context: At 65% to 85% male, the cohort had a mean age of about 60 years, ranging from 23 to 79.

Using immunoSEQ multiplex PCR, the repertoire was profiled, and TCRdb retains in-frame clones only, with some absent. The sample shows tens of thousands of clones, about 81% of them seen only once. General study points: Dose levels from 0.1 to 3.0 mg/kg saw CD4+ and CD8+ blood T cells expand clonally by week 6.

The V gene is TRBV27, the J gene TRBJ2-1; perhaps D is TRBD1 or TRBD2 (6 bases each). This specimen consisted of CD4+ or CD8+ T cells sorted from blood, obtained in a trial of the OX40 agonist ivuxolimab. The TCR was taken from an adult with an advanced solid tumor such as melanoma, head and neck, liver or kidney cancer. The CDR3 sequence is CASSLTGAGNEQFF. The CDR3 DNA is TGTGCCAGCAGTTTAACGGGGGCTGGCAATGAGCAGTTCTTC.